One and the same sample provided the 19 T cell receptor beta chains below, sequenced in a study of HIV-infected children after antiretroviral therapy interruption. The treatment: PENTA 11 planned treatment interruption arm or continuous ART arm. A 3' RACE protocol on RNA, with unique molecular identifiers, produced the TCR library. A single record per CDR3 protein comes from TCRdb applying MiXCR to the 3' RACE reads. Of more than 85,000 distinct CDR3 sequences in the sample, around 6.9% were seen once. Sequenced here: CD45RA+ CD4+ T cells from PBMCs, pooled from several time points, sampled from a donor given antiretroviral therapy, either interrupted or continuous. This sample's subset: naive CD4+ CD45RA+ CD45RO- T cells. Receptors originate from a pool of human donors with HIV.

On this clonotype: A much larger clone lies one base from this, so it may be a read error. V and J are TRBV5-1 and TRBJ1-4; D unresolved. Germline CDR1 is SGHRS and CDR2 is YFSETQ. This CDR3 is 13 amino acids long. CDR3 nucleotide sequence: TGCGTCAGCAGCTTGCGGGAAAATGAAAAACTGTTTTTT. Translating it yields CVSSLRENEKLFF.

Of note for this clonotype: The junction departs from the called germline gene at one end, perhaps through a read error. The rearrangement uses TRBV6-1 and TRBJ1-2; D ambiguous. CDR3 length equals 15 residues. Germline values: CDR1 MNHNS, CDR2 SASEGT. Written as DNA, the CDR3 is TGTGCCAGTAGTGCCAGCAAGGGAAGTATTTATGGCTACACCTTC. Amino acid sequence: CASSASKGSIYGYTF.

In this sample, this clonotype turned up many times. The rearrangement joins TRBV5-1 to TRBJ2-3; no firm D call. V lost 0 bases to trimming and J lost 1 base, with 6 bases between them. CDR1 and CDR2 from the germline V gene are SGHRS and YFSETQ. The CDR3 loop spans 14 amino acids. The CDR3 DNA reads TGCGCCAGCAGCTTGGACCCTGGCACAGATACGCAGTATTTT. Its protein product is CASSLDPGTDTQYF.

This clonotype was seen a few times. The genes are TRBV5-1 and TRBJ1-3, with 7 positions matching TRBD1. The J segment lost 7 bases and the V segment lost 1 base, leaving 8 bases of the junction unmatched. The V gene's germline CDR1 is SGHRS and CDR2 YFSETQ. This CDR3 has 15 amino acids. CDR3 DNA: TGCGCCAGCAGCTTGACCCCGACAGGGAGTAACACCATATATTTT. Translation gives CASSLTPTGSNTIYF.

This clonotype has a handful of counts. CDR3 nucleotide sequence: TGCGCCAGCAGCTTGGAGGTCACCCAGGAAAAACTGTTTTTT. It encodes CASSLEVTQEKLFF. This sequence joins TRBV5-1 and TRBJ1-4; no clear D gene. V lost 0 bases, J lost 8 bases, and 11 bases lay in between. This CDR3 has 14 residues. In germline, CDR1 is SGHRS, CDR2 YFSETQ.

This clonotype was seen repeatedly, ten times or more. The chain combines TRBV12-3 or TRBV12-4 with TRBJ2-7, with unresolved D. V lost 7 bases, J lost 7 bases, and 23 bases lay in between. The CDR3 length is 15 residues. The CDR3 region has the DNA TGTGCCAGCACCGCCACAGTTTCCGGCCCCAAGGAGCAGTACTTC. Translation gives CASTATVSGPKEQYF.

This clonotype has just a few counts. The V and J genes are TRBV27 and TRBJ2-6; 7 positions agree with TRBD1. This CDR3 is 17 amino acids long. The germline V gene encodes CDR1 MNHEY and CDR2 SMNVEV (reference sequence). Trimming cost V 2 bases and J 0 bases; bases outside gene matches: 4. CDR3 region: CASSLRTGYSGANVLTF. The CDR3 DNA sequence: TGTGCCAGCAGTTTAAGGACAGGTTACTCTGGGGCCAACGTCCTGACTTTC.

This clonotype was found many times. The chain combines TRBV7-2 with TRBJ1-2; weak D call: TRBD1 (6 bases). The CDR3 loop spans 14 amino acids. The V end lost 2 bases, the J end lost 3 bases, and 10 bases lay between the germline ends. The germline V gene has CDR1 SGHTA and CDR2 FQGNSA. For the CDR3, the DNA is TGTGCCAGCAGCTTAATGCACAGGGACTATGGCTACACCTTC. This encodes CASSLMHRDYGYTF.

This clonotype was observed many times. V gene TRBV27 combines with J gene TRBJ1-2; TRBD1 matches 8 bases. CDR1 and CDR2 from the germline V gene are MNHEY and SMNVEV (reference sequence). Trimming cost V 6 bases and J 6 bases; bases outside gene matches: 12. This CDR3 is built from 15 residues. In DNA form, the CDR3 reads TGTGCCAGCAGATCCCTCCTTCAGGGGGCGGATGGCTACACCTTC. It is translated as CASRSLLQGADGYTF.

This clonotype is a singleton in its sample. The chain combines TRBV6-4 with TRBJ2-7; 7 bases are shared with TRBD2. V lost 3 bases, J lost 10 bases, and 9 bases stayed unmatched. The germline V gene has CDR1 MRHNA and CDR2 SNTAGT. The CDR3 contains 13 residues. The CDR3 loop is CASSDDGGVEQYF. In nucleotides, the CDR3 is TGTGCCAGCAGTGATGATGGGGGGGTTGAACAGTACTTC.

The sample holds many counts of this clonotype. The chain combines TRBV7-2 with TRBJ2-1; D is uncertain. The CDR3 runs to 13 residues. Germline V gives CDR1 SGHTA, CDR2 FQGNSA. Trimming removed 5 bases at V and 7 bases at J, with 12 bases between. The CDR3 region is CASSNQTPNEQFF. In DNA, the CDR3 is TGTGCCAGCAGCAACCAGACACCAAATGAGCAGTTCTTC.

This clonotype has ten or more counts. This chain links TRBV3-1 with TRBJ2-7; D perhaps matches TRBD2 (5 bases). The length of the CDR3 is 13 residues. Trimming cost V 1 base and J 7 bases, with 11 bases left between them. In germline, CDR1 is LGHDT, CDR2 YNNKEL (reference sequence). The CDR3 DNA reads as TGTGCCAGCAGCCAAGGACTACCGGGGGAGCAGTACTTC. Protein: CASSQGLPGEQYF.

At least ten counts were recorded for this clonotype. The V and J genes are TRBV12-3 or TRBV12-4 and TRBJ1-5; maybe TRBD1 (6 bases). This CDR3 is built from 17 residues. Trimming took off 5 bases at V and 3 bases at J, with 20 bases between the two ends. CDR3 coding DNA: TGTGCCAGCAGTCTAACAGGGTACCGAGGTTCCAATCAGCCCCAGCATTTT. Residues: CASSLTGYRGSNQPQHF.

This clonotype was seen ten or more times. The chain employs TRBV28 and TRBJ2-7; D is undetermined. V was trimmed by 6 bases and J by 3 bases, leaving 12 bases between them. Germline values: CDR1 MDHEN, CDR2 SYDVKM. This CDR3 spans 13 amino acids. In DNA form, the CDR3 reads TGTGCCAGCAGGTCCCCCCTCAACTACGAGCAGTACTTC. This gives the protein CASRSPLNYEQYF.

A word on this clonotype: A clone one base away is much larger, so this may be a read error. CDR3 nucleotides: TGCAGTGCTAATACCGGGACGGCCCCCTACGAGCAGTACTTC. This sequence encodes CSANTGTAPYEQYF. The chain links TRBV20-1 to TRBJ2-7; TRBD1 or TRBD2 may be the D gene (5 bases each). In germline, CDR1 is DFQATT, CDR2 SNEGSKA (reference sequence). The length of the CDR3 is 14 residues. The V end was cut by 4 bases, the J end by 2 bases, with 15 bases between.

This clonotype occurred many times. The chain joins TRBV2 to TRBJ2-7, with D hard to call. The CDR3 runs to 12 residues. The V gene's germline CDR1 is SNHLY and CDR2 FYNNEI. V lost 8 bases, J lost 3 bases, and 11 bases lay in between. The CDR3 nucleotides are TGTGCCAGCTGCCCCACAGTCTACGAGCAGTACTTC. Translation gives CASCPTVYEQYF.

A remark on this clonotype: A much larger clone lies a single base off, so this may be a read error. V usage is TRBV5-1 and J usage is TRBJ2-1; no reliable D call. The CDR3 has 14 amino acids. Trimming shortened V by 1 base and J by 6 bases, and 11 bases separated the two germline ends. Germline CDR1 SGHRS, CDR2 YFSETQ. The CDR3 loop reads CASSLTNGSNEQFF. In DNA form, the CDR3 reads TGCGCCAGCAGCTTGACTAACGGATCCAATGAGCAGTTCTTC.

In its sample, this clonotype was seen many times. V gene TRBV5-8 combines with J gene TRBJ2-1; tentative D call: TRBD1 (5 bases). The CDR3 extends over 12 amino acids. CDR1 is SGHTS, CDR2 YDEGEE, per germline. Between the trimmed V and J ends, which lost 1 base and 13 bases, there was a span of 12 bases. The CDR3 nucleotides read TGTGCCAGCAGCTTGTCGTTAGGGGTCCAGTTCTTC. It translates to CASSLSLGVQFF.

V is TRBV21-1 and J is TRBJ1-1; TRBD1, the table's D call, lacks a check against the DNA. TRBV21-1 is an annotated pseudogene. The CDR3 has 13 residues. The CDR3 protein is CASDRRSRTEAFF. Written as DNA, the CDR3 is TGTGCCAGCGACAGGCGCAGTAGGACTGAAGCTTTCTTT.